The 19 T cell receptor beta chains reported below all come from one sample, sequenced in a study of control samples from healthy donors and cancer patients. The data were produced by immunoSEQ multiplex PCR, yet TCRdb's version contains in-frame clones alone and is incomplete. The table includes 150,000 to 200,000 clones, almost 90% detected once. Sequenced: blood. The receptors here all came from a woman in her 50s in good health.

J is TRBJ1-1 and V is TRBV5-4; D gene ambiguous. V was clipped by 4 bases and J by 4 bases, with 14 bases between them. This CDR3 comprises 14 residues. Germline V lookup: CDR1 SGHNT, CDR2 YYREEE (reference sequence). CDR3 protein: CASSRQPESTEAFF. The CDR3 bases are TGTGCCAGCAGCCGCCAACCTGAAAGCACTGAAGCTTTCTTT.

The chain recombines TRBV28 with TRBJ1-1; D gene unclear. Trimming pared 5 bases from V and 0 bases from J, leaving 7 bases between. There are 13 residues in the CDR3. Germline V gene lookup returns CDR1 MDHEN and CDR2 SYDVKM. CDR3 sequence: CASSRVLNTEAFF. CDR3 bases: TGTGCCAGCAGTCGGGTGTTGAACACTGAAGCTTTCTTT.

The J gene is TRBJ1-6, the V gene TRBV5-6, with 8 bases lining up with TRBD1. Germline V gene data show CDR1 as SGHDT and CDR2 as YYEEEE. Trimming cost V 4 bases and J 7 bases; bases outside gene matches: 7. This CDR3 contains 15 residues. The CDR3 protein is CASSIWTGHNSPLHF. The CDR3 DNA is TGTGCCAGCAGCATATGGACAGGGCACAATTCACCCCTCCACTTT.

This clone was picked up one time. This sequence joins TRBV12-3 or TRBV12-4 and TRBJ1-2, with TRBD1 identical over 7 bases. This CDR3 region has 11 residues. The V segment lost 5 bases and the J segment 7 bases; nucleotides outside the gene matches: 1. The CDR3 region is CASSDRAGYTF. CDR3 nucleotides: TGTGCCAGCAGTGACAGGGCTGGCTACACCTTC.

The V gene is TRBV6-5, the J gene TRBJ1-2; 12 nucleotides match TRBD1. Trimming removed 6 bases from V and 6 bases from J; junction bases left unmatched: 8. The CDR3 has 15 residues. CDR1 and CDR2 from the germline V gene are MNHEY and SVGAGI. The CDR3 spells CASRVPGQGANGYTF. The CDR3 nucleotides are TGTGCCAGCAGGGTACCGGGACAGGGGGCTAATGGCTACACCTTC.

The chain uses TRBV9 and TRBJ1-1; D might be TRBD1 (6 bases). V dropped 5 bases and J dropped 6 bases, with 20 bases sitting between them. CDR3 length: 15 residues. Germline values: CDR1 SGDLS, CDR2 YYNGEE. The chain's CDR3 is CASRGQSAGSSEAFF. For the CDR3, the DNA is TGTGCCAGCAGAGGACAGTCAGCGGGATCATCTGAAGCTTTCTTT.

V and J are TRBV7-2 and TRBJ1-6, with D maybe TRBD1 (6 bases). The CDR3 spans 16 residues. Trimming removed 1 base at V and 14 bases at J, with 21 bases between. Looked up from germline, CDR1 is SGHTA and CDR2 is FQGNSA. As DNA, the CDR3 is TGTGCCAGCAGCTTAGAGGGGGGTCGCGTGAAAATGTCCCTCCACTTT. Protein: CASSLEGGRVKMSLHF.

This clone showed up just once. This chain uses TRBV5-4 with TRBJ2-3, with TRBD2 matching over 8 bases. The V gene end was trimmed by 2 bases and the J gene end by 6 bases; junction bases not matched to a gene: 8. The CDR3 is 15 residues long. CDR1 SGHNT and CDR2 YYREEE come from the germline V gene (reference sequence). The CDR3 reads CASSLVGSGEDTQYF. Written as DNA, the CDR3 is TGTGCCAGCAGCTTAGTAGGTAGCGGGGAGGATACGCAGTATTTT.

This chain joins TRBV7-2 and TRBJ1-5; D unresolved. The CDR3 loop spans 13 amino acids. Germline lookup yields CDR1 SGHTA and CDR2 FQGNSA. The germline V and J ends were trimmed by 3 bases and 2 bases, with 5 bases remaining between them. This CDR3 is CASSLDRNQPQHF. The CDR3 DNA follows: TGTGCCAGCAGCTTGGATCGCAATCAGCCCCAGCATTTT.

The chain has TRBV4-2 and TRBJ2-7; 13 bases are shared with TRBD2. J lost 6 bases, V lost 0 bases, and 11 bases had no gene match. The CDR3 sequence is 18 residues long. CDR1 is LGHNA, CDR2 YNFKEQ, per germline. The CDR3 here is CASSQDARMGLAGSEQYF. Here the CDR3 DNA reads TGTGCCAGCAGCCAAGATGCTCGGATGGGACTAGCGGGAAGCGAGCAGTACTTC.

This chain connects TRBV30 to TRBJ1-5; 7 bases match TRBD1. The CDR3 loop spans 14 amino acids. V lost 5 bases, J lost 0 bases, and 4 bases stayed unmatched. Germline assignment: CDR1 GTSNPN and CDR2 SVGIG (reference sequence). The CDR3 sequence: CAWGGQLSNQPQHF. The CDR3, as DNA: TGTGCCTGGGGGGGACAGCTTAGCAATCAGCCCCAGCATTTT. Full variable domain (remainder filled in from reference TRBV30 and TRBJ1-5): SQTIHQWPATLVQPVGSPLSLECTVEGTSNPNLYWYRQAAGRGLQLLFYSVGIGQISSEVPQNLSASRPQDRQFILSSKKLLLSDSGFYLCAWGGQLSNQPQHFGDGTRLSIL.

V gene TRBV5-1 combines with J gene TRBJ2-2, with D perhaps being TRBD1 or TRBD2 (5 bases each). The CDR3 contains 13 residues. V was clipped by 1 base and J by 7 bases, with 8 bases between them. Germline V gene data show CDR1 as SGHRS and CDR2 as YFSETQ. As DNA, the CDR3 is TGCGCCAGCAGCTTGTCGGGGCTCGGGGAGCTGTTTTTT. Its translation: CASSLSGLGELFF.

The rearrangement uses TRBV10-2 and TRBJ1-6, with a weak D call TRBD1 (5 bases). CDR1 and CDR2 (germline): WSHSY, SAAADI. This CDR3 comprises 12 residues. The V end lost 3 bases, the J end lost 9 bases, and 6 bases lay between the germline ends. DNA of the CDR3: TGCGCCAGCAGTGATCAGGGTTCACCCCTCCACTTT. Translated, it gives CASSDQGSPLHF.

The J gene is TRBJ2-1, the V gene TRBV9; 10 nucleotides match TRBD2. The germline V gene has CDR1 SGDLS and CDR2 YYNGEE. The CDR3 length is 17 residues. Trimming at V came to 3 bases and at J to 7 bases, leaving 13 bases not matched to a gene. The CDR3 bases are TGTGCCAGCAGCGCCCAAATGGGACTAGCGACCGAGAATGAGCAGTTCTTC. Its protein is CASSAQMGLATENEQFF.

This clone occurred a few times. The chain is built from TRBV10-2 and TRBJ1-1; no reliable D call. V lost 4 bases and J lost 3, with 15 bases in between. Looked up from germline, CDR1 is WSHSY and CDR2 is SAAADI. This CDR3 has 15 residues. CDR3 sequence: CASSGVSRGDTEAFF. CDR3 in DNA: TGCGCCAGCAGTGGGGTCTCTCGGGGTGACACTGAAGCTTTCTTT.

The V call is TRBV28, the J call TRBJ2-1; a weak D match, TRBD1 (5 bases). CDR1 is MDHEN and CDR2 is SYDVKM in the germline V gene. V was clipped by 3 bases and J by 0 bases, with 9 bases between them. This CDR3 is built from 15 residues. The CDR3 coding sequence is TGTGCCAGCAGTTTCAGGGAAAGCTCCTACAATGAGCAGTTCTTC. Amino acids: CASSFRESSYNEQFF. Filled out from reference TRBV28 and TRBJ2-1, the complete variable domain reads DVKVTQSSRYLVKRTGEKVFLECVQDMDHENMFWYRQDPGLGLRLIYFSYDVKMKEKGDIPEGYSVSREKKERFSLILESASTNQTSMYLCASSFRESSYNEQFFGPGTRLTVL.

The chain links TRBV9 to TRBJ2-2, with TRBD2 identical over 9 bases. This CDR3 is built from 16 residues. Trimming cost V 3 bases and J 2 bases; bases outside gene matches: 5. The germline gives CDR1 SGDLS, CDR2 YYNGEE. CDR3 region: CASSASGTSNTGELFF. As DNA, the CDR3 is TGTGCCAGCAGCGCGTCCGGGACTAGCAACACCGGGGAGCTGTTTTTT.

This rearrangement joins TRBV28 to TRBJ2-2; D remains ambiguous. The CDR3 covers 15 residues. CDR1 is MDHEN and CDR2 is SYDVKM in the germline V gene. The germline V and J ends were trimmed by 4 bases and 4 bases, with 13 bases remaining between them. The CDR3 DNA follows: TGTGCCAGCAGTTCTGATCGGCGATCCACCGGGGAGCTGTTTTTT. Translation gives CASSSDRRSTGELFF.

The chain combines TRBV4-1 with TRBJ2-4; D uncertain. The V end was cut by 4 bases, the J end by 4 bases, with 11 bases between. The CDR3 runs 14 residues. Germline CDR1 is MGHRA and CDR2 is YSYEKL. CDR3 DNA sequence: TGCGCCAGCAGCCCCCCGGATGGAAAAAACATTCAGTACTTC. Amino acids: CASSPPDGKNIQYF.